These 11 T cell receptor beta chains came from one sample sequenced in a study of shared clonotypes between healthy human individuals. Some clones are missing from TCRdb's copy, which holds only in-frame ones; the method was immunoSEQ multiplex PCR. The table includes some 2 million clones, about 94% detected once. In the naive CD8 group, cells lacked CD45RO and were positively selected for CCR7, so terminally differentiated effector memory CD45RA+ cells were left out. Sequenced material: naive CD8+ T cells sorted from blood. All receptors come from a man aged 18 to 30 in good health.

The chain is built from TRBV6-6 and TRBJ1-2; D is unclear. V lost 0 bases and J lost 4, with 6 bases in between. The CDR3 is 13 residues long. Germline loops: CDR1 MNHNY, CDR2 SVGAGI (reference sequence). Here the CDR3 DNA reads TGTGCCAGCAGTTACTCGAACACCTATGGCTACACCTTC. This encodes CASSYSNTYGYTF.

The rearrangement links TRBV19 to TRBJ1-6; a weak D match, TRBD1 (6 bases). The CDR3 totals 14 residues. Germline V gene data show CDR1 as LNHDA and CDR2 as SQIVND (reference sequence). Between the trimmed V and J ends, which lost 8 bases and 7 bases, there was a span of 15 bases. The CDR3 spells CASDGGRENSPLHF. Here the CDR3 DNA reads TGTGCCAGTGATGGGGGGCGCGAAAATTCACCCCTCCACTTT.

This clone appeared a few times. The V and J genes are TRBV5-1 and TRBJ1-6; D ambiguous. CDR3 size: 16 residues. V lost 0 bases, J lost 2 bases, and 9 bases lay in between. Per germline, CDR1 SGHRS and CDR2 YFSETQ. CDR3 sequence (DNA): TGCGCCAGCAGCTTGGTAGGCGAGGCCTATAATTCACCCCTCCACTTT. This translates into CASSLVGEAYNSPLHF. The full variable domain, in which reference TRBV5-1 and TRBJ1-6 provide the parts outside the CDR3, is KAGVTQTPRYLIKTRGQQVTLSCSPISGHRSVSWYQQTPGQGLQFLFEYFSETQRNKGNFPGRFSGRQFSNSRSEMNVSTLELGDSALYLCASSLVGEAYNSPLHFGNGTRLTVT.

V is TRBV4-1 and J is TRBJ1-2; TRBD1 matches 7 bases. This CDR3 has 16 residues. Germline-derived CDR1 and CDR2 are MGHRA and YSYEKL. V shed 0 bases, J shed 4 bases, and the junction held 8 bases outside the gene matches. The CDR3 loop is CASSQDRGQFFYGYTF. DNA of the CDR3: TGCGCCAGCAGCCAAGATAGGGGACAGTTCTTCTATGGCTACACCTTC.

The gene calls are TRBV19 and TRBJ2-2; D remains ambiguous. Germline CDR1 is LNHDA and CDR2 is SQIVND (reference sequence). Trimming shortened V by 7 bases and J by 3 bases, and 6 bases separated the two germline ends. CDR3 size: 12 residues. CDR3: CASMKDTGELFF. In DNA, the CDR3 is TGTGCCAGTATGAAAGACACCGGGGAGCTGTTTTTT.

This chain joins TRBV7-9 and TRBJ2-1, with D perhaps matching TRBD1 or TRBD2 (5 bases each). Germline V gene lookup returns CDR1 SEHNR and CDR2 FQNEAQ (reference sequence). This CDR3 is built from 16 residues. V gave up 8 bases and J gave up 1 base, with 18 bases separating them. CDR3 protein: CASLIPGALSYNEQFF. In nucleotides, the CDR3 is TGTGCCAGCCTTATTCCCGGGGCTCTATCCTACAATGAGCAGTTCTTC.

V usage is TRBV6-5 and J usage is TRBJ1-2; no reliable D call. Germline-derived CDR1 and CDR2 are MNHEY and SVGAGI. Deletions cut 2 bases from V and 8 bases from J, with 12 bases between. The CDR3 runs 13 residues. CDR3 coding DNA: TGTGCCAGCAGTTACCACTCCGGGTACGGCTACACCTTC. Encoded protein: CASSYHSGYGYTF.

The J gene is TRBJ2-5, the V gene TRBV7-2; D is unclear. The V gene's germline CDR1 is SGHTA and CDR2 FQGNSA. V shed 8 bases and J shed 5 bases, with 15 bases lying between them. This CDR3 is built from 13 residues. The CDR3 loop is CASAKRWPETQYF. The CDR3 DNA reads TGTGCCAGCGCTAAGAGGTGGCCGGAGACCCAGTACTTC.

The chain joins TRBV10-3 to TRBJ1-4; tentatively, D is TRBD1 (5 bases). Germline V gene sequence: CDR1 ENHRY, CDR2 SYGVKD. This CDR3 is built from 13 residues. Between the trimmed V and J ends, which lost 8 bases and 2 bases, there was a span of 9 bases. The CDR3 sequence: CAIGASTNEKLFF. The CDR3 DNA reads TGTGCCATCGGGGCATCGACTAATGAAAAACTGTTTTTT.

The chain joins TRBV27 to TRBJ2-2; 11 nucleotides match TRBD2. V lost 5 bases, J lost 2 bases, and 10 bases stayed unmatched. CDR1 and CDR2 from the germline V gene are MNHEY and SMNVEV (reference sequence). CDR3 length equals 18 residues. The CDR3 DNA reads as TGTGCCAGCAGTGGGGACCCGACTAGCGGGATCAACACCGGGGAGCTGTTTTTT. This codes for CASSGDPTSGINTGELFF.

This CDR3 reads CASSTAPRTSLPDTQYF. CDR3 DNA sequence: TGTGCCAGCAGCACTGCCCCGAGGACTAGTCTCCCAGATACGCAGTATTTT. The genes are TRBV5-6 and TRBJ2-3, with 7 bases fitting TRBD2. The V segment lost 4 bases and the J segment 4 bases; nucleotides outside the gene matches: 15. The CDR3 contains 17 residues. Germline CDR1 is SGHDT and CDR2 is YYEEEE.